The rows below give T cell receptor beta chains drawn from one sample of a study of T cell changes during pregnancy in multiple sclerosis. The repertoire was sequenced with immunoSEQ multiplex PCR; TCRdb's copy has only in-frame clones and lacks some. The sample has around 40,000 clones; roughly 87% are singletons. The source material was CD4+ T cells from peripheral blood mononuclear cells, sampled in the first trimester of pregnancy. The receptors here all came from a female donor with multiple sclerosis, enrolled in a pregnancy study. Each CDR3 is given with its conserved first and last residue. D genes are given only for firm matches. Size is stated for part of the rows, as once, few or many counts, or as a class when the clone is expanded.

j_gene | abundance | d_gene | v_gene | CDR3aa | CDR3nt
TRBJ1-2 | . | . | TRBV28 | CASSFRFRGVNYGYTF | TGTGCCAGCAGTTTTCGGTTTCGGGGAGTTAACTATGGCTACACCTTC
TRBJ2-5 | . | . | TRBV4-1 | CASSQGVQETQYF | TGCGCCAGCAGCCAAGGAGTACAAGAGACCCAGTACTTC
TRBJ2-1 | . | . | TRBV21-1 | CASSKGRGSSYNEQFF | TGTGCCAGCAGCAAAGGTAGGGGGAGCTCCTACAATGAGCAGTTCTTC
TRBJ1-4 | . | TRBD1 | TRBV30 | CAWSARGGTNEKLFF | TGTGCCTGGAGTGCAAGAGGGGGCACTAATGAAAAACTGTTTTTT
TRBJ2-3 | . | TRBD2 | TRBV19 | CASSSLAGAGATQYF | TGTGCCAGTAGTTCACTAGCGGGAGCGGGTGCTACGCAGTATTTT
TRBJ1-4 | . | TRBD1 | TRBV5-1 | CASSWDRTNEKLFF | TGCGCCAGCAGCTGGGACAGGACTAATGAAAAACTGTTTTTT
TRBJ1-3 | . | TRBD1 | TRBV10-3 | CAISEDRGSSGNTIYF | TGTGCCATCAGTGAAGACAGGGGCTCCTCTGGAAACACCATATATTTT
TRBJ1-1 | . | TRBD1 | TRBV18 | CASSPLDRTGNTEAFF | TGTGCCAGCTCACCATTGGACAGGACAGGAAACACTGAAGCTTTCTTT
TRBJ1-4 | . | . | TRBV25-1 | CASRQTGFEKLFF | TGTGCCAGCAGACAGACAGGATTCGAAAAACTGTTTTTT
TRBJ2-1 | once | TRBD2 | TRBV28 | CASTSPGTSGYNEQFF | TGTGCCAGCACTTCACCGGGGACTAGCGGGTACAATGAGCAGTTCTTC